These 21 T cell receptor beta chains originate from one sample sequenced in a study of blood T cell repertoires in COVID-19. Here immunoSEQ multiplex PCR was the method, and the copy in TCRdb shows in-frame clones only, minus some. The sample yields over 200,000 clones, 80% to 85% seen once. The sample was PBMCs or T cells enriched from blood (not recorded which). The source of these receptors is a woman aged 50 to 60 with acute COVID-19.

V is TRBV5-6 and J is TRBJ1-2; 7 bases agree with TRBD1. This CDR3 spans 12 amino acids. The V gene end was trimmed by 6 bases and the J gene end by 7 bases; junction bases not matched to a gene: 6. CDR1 SGHDT and CDR2 YYEEEE come from the germline V gene. CDR3 nucleotides: TGTGCCAGCACCCCGGACAGGATTGGCTACACCTTC. Amino acids: CASTPDRIGYTF.

This rearrangement joins TRBV28 to TRBJ2-3; 9 nucleotides match TRBD1. V lost 7 bases to trimming and J lost 6 bases; unmatched junction nucleotides: 17. From germline, CDR1 is MDHEN and CDR2 SYDVKM. This CDR3 comprises 17 residues. The CDR3 nucleotides read TGTGCCAGCAACACCCCGGGTAGGGACAGGGATGCGGATACGCAGTATTTT. It is translated as CASNTPGRDRDADTQYF.

The CDR3 nucleotides read TGTGCCGCAGGGGCCGCGACTGAAAAACTGTTTTTT. It codes for CAAGAATEKLFF. The J gene is TRBJ1-4, the V gene TRBV10-3, with D possibly matching TRBD1 (6 bases). V lost 11 bases and J 7 bases, leaving 14 bases between the germline ends. Germline values: CDR1 ENHRY, CDR2 SYGVKD. The CDR3 runs to 12 residues.

This rearrangement joins TRBV5-1 to TRBJ2-1, with 9 bases lining up with TRBD1. Germline assignment: CDR1 SGHRS and CDR2 YFSETQ. Trimming at V came to 4 bases and at J to 8 bases, leaving 7 bases not matched to a gene. CDR3 size: 14 residues. In nucleotides, the CDR3 is TGCGCCAGCAGCCCGGGACAGGGTTTCGATGAGCAGTTCTTC. This gives the protein CASSPGQGFDEQFF.

This clone was observed a handful of times. CDR3 in DNA: TGTGCCAGCAGAACCGGGACATACAATCAGCCCCAGCATTTT. Translating it yields CASRTGTYNQPQHF. The chain combines TRBV6-5 with TRBJ1-5, with TRBD1 as a possible D gene (6 bases). CDR1 MNHEY and CDR2 SVGAGI come from the germline V gene. This CDR3 contains 14 residues. Trimming removed 6 bases from V and 3 bases from J, with 12 bases in between.

The rearrangement uses TRBV5-1 and TRBJ1-5, with a tentative D call TRBD1 (6 bases). Germline CDR1 reads SGHRS; CDR2 reads YFSETQ. The CDR3 contains 16 residues. V shed 3 bases and J shed 3 bases, with 16 bases lying between them. In DNA, the CDR3 is TGCGCCAGCAGCTCGCACATACAGGGATACAATCAGCCCCAGCATTTT. Translation: CASSSHIQGYNQPQHF.

The chain is built from TRBV29-1 and TRBJ1-1; the D gene is possibly TRBD1 (6 bases). The V end was cut by 8 bases, the J end by 13 bases, with 20 bases between. CDR1 is SQVTM and CDR2 is ANQGSEA in the germline V gene. This CDR3 is built from 11 residues. CDR3 sequence: CSLTTGTIVFF. As DNA, the CDR3 is TGCAGCTTGACGACAGGCACTATAGTTTTCTTT. The variable domain in full, with the rest retrieved from reference TRBV29-1 and TRBJ1-1, is SAVISQKPSRDICQRGTSLTIQCQVDSQVTMMFWYRQQPGQSLTLIATANQGSEATYESGFVIDKFPISRPNLTFSTLTVSNMSPEDSSIYLCSLTTGTIVFFGQGTRLTVV.

This clone has a handful of counts. The V gene is TRBV11-3, the J gene TRBJ2-7, with D tentatively TRBD2 (7 bases). This CDR3 spans 15 amino acids. Per the germline V gene, CDR1 is SGHNT and CDR2 is YENEEA. V shed 4 bases and J shed 3 bases, with 16 bases lying between them. Here the CDR3 reads CASSSRGPDFYEQYF. The CDR3 coding sequence is TGTGCCAGCAGCTCGCGGGGGCCGGATTTCTACGAGCAGTACTTC.

The chain joins TRBV6-2 or TRBV6-3 to TRBJ1-1, with TRBD1 matching over 10 bases. The CDR3 sequence is 15 residues long. Germline V lookup: CDR1 MNHEY, CDR2 SVGEGT. V shed 7 bases, J shed 5 bases, and the junction held 10 bases outside the gene matches. CDR3 amino acids: CASTPGTGAGTEAFF. Here the CDR3 DNA reads TGTGCCAGCACCCCAGGGACAGGGGCGGGGACTGAAGCTTTCTTT.

The V and J genes are TRBV6-6 and TRBJ2-7; D is unresolved. CDR3 length equals 12 residues. Germline CDR1 MNHNY, CDR2 SVGAGI (reference sequence). The V gene lost 6 bases and the J gene lost 5 bases, with 11 bases spanning the gap. The DNA for the CDR3 is TGTGCCAGCAGGCCCAACTACAACGAGCAGTACTTC. It translates to CASRPNYNEQYF.

This chain uses TRBV19 with TRBJ1-6; the D gene is possibly TRBD1 (6 bases). The V end was cut by 3 bases, the J end by 4 bases, with 13 bases between. CDR1 LNHDA and CDR2 SQIVND come from the germline V gene (reference sequence). This CDR3 has 16 amino acids. The CDR3 protein is CASSMTGTLYNSPLHF. The CDR3 DNA is TGTGCCAGTAGTATGACCGGGACACTGTATAATTCACCCCTCCACTTT.

V gene TRBV7-2 combines with J gene TRBJ2-1, with D possibly matching TRBD1 (6 bases). The V end was cut by 0 bases, the J end by 9 bases, with 21 bases between. CDR3 length: 17 amino acids. Germline-derived CDR1 and CDR2 are SGHTA and FQGNSA. In nucleotides, the CDR3 is TGTGCCAGCAGCTTAGCACCTACAGGGAATGTGAAGATTGAGCAGTTCTTC. Protein: CASSLAPTGNVKIEQFF.

This chain uses TRBV7-9 with TRBJ2-7; weak D call: TRBD1 (5 bases). V dropped 4 bases and J dropped 2 bases, with 9 bases sitting between them. This CDR3 is built from 13 residues. CDR1 is SEHNR, CDR2 FQNEAQ, per germline (reference sequence). The CDR3 is CASSSDSPYEQYF. CDR3 nucleotide sequence: TGTGCCAGCAGCTCCGACAGTCCCTACGAGCAGTACTTC.

The genes are TRBV4-1 and TRBJ1-1; D ambiguous. CDR3 length: 15 amino acids. Trimming removed 2 bases at V and 4 bases at J, with 14 bases between. CDR1 and CDR2 (germline): MGHRA, YSYEKL. The CDR3 spells CASSQPGPRVTEAFF. Here the CDR3 DNA reads TGCGCCAGCAGCCAACCGGGCCCGCGGGTCACTGAAGCTTTCTTT.

This chain joins TRBV5-4 and TRBJ2-7; TRBD2 agrees at 7 bases. CDR3 length: 13 residues. Trimming at V came to 2 bases and at J to 4 bases, leaving 3 bases not matched to a gene. Germline-derived CDR1 and CDR2 are SGHNT and YYREEE (reference sequence). CDR3 region: CASSFTSEYEQYF. As DNA, the CDR3 is TGTGCCAGCAGCTTTACTAGCGAGTACGAGCAGTACTTC.

The chain combines TRBV28 with TRBJ1-4, with D unresolved. This CDR3 region has 12 residues. The V and J ends lost 6 bases and 0 bases respectively, with 2 bases between them. Germline V gene data show CDR1 as MDHEN and CDR2 as SYDVKM. The CDR3 nucleotides read TGTGCCAGCAGCACAACTAATGAAAAACTGTTTTTT. Encoded protein: CASSTTNEKLFF.

The chain is built from TRBV19 and TRBJ2-2, with 8 bases identical to TRBD2. Losses at the gene ends were 0 bases for V and 4 bases for J; bases not matched to a gene: 7. CDR3 length: 17 residues. Per germline, CDR1 LNHDA and CDR2 SQIVND (reference sequence). CDR3 DNA: TGTGCCAGTAGTATAGATAGTTCAGCGGGGGCCACCGGGGAGCTGTTTTTT. Its protein product is CASSIDSSAGATGELFF.

This clone appeared once. This chain uses TRBV19 with TRBJ2-1; 10 bases are shared with TRBD2. Germline lookup yields CDR1 LNHDA and CDR2 SQIVND (reference sequence). The CDR3 spans 17 residues. V shed 8 bases, J shed 11 bases, and the junction held 21 bases outside the gene matches. The CDR3 here is CASRTSGDSPHRLKQFF. In nucleotides, the CDR3 is TGTGCCAGTCGGACTAGCGGAGACTCGCCGCATCGGTTAAAGCAGTTCTTC.

The genes are TRBV3-1 (or the pseudogene TRBV3-2) and TRBJ2-1, with 14 bases matching TRBD2. Losses at the gene ends were 5 bases for V and 7 bases for J; bases not matched to a gene: 22. The CDR3 totals 21 residues. In germline, CDR1 is LGHDT, CDR2 YNNKEL (reference sequence). This CDR3 reads CASSGQLGLAGGNYGSNEQFF. The CDR3, as DNA: TGTGCCAGCAGCGGACAACTCGGACTAGCGGGAGGAAATTATGGAAGTAATGAGCAGTTCTTC.

The chain carries TRBV7-2 and TRBJ1-5; D remains unclear. The CDR3 loop spans 16 amino acids. V was shortened by 5 bases and J by 4 bases, with 18 bases between the two germline ends. CDR1 is SGHTA and CDR2 is FQGNSA in the germline V gene. This CDR3 is CASSPGVGMGNQPQHF. CDR3 sequence (DNA): TGTGCCAGCAGCCCCGGGGTAGGGATGGGTAATCAGCCCCAGCATTTT.

The chain is built from TRBV11-2 and TRBJ1-6; TRBD1 is a possible D gene (6 bases). Trimming stripped 5 bases from V and 8 bases from J, with 7 bases between. The CDR3 runs to 12 residues. Germline V gene lookup returns CDR1 SGHAT and CDR2 FQNNGV. CDR3 in DNA: TGTGCCAGCAGCCGGACAGATTCACCCCTCCACTTT. It translates to CASSRTDSPLHF. Drawing the rest from reference TRBV11-2 and TRBJ1-6, the complete variable domain is EAGVAQSPRYKIIEKRQSVAFWCNPISGHATLYWYQQILGQGPKLLIQFQNNGVVDDSQLPKDRFSAERLKGVDSTLKIQPAKLEDSAVYLCASSRTDSPLHFGNGTRLTVT.